The sequence of this TCR beta chain was determined in a study of spatial heterogeneity in lung cancer. Across the whole study: Each distinct TCR and UMI combination averaged more than ten appearances in raw reads. Notes on the study in general: Circulating ubiquitous expanded tumor TCRs were observed more frequently at resection than at follow-up.

Time point described: blood at routine non-recurrence follow-up after resection. Tumor, nontumor lung or frozen PBMC supplied whole RNA, sequenced without sorting. TCRdb processed the 5' RACE reads anew with MiXCR; each CDR3 protein has one entry. Altogether 25,000 to 30,000 distinct CDR3 sequences are present, 4.5% to 7.5% being singletons, with the ten largest covering around 21%. Germline V gene sequence: CDR1 SGHAT, CDR2 FQNNGV. This CDR3 is 15 amino acids long. V was clipped by 2 bases and J by 5 bases, with 13 bases between them. This clonotype was seen at least ten times. Its antigen remains unidentified.

The receptor's source is a male donor with early-stage non-small cell lung cancer. The material sequenced was PBMCs, taken at follow-up. The V call is TRBV11-2, the J call TRBJ1-5; D is ambiguous. This CDR3 reads CASSLSYGPDQPQHF. CDR3 nucleotide sequence: TGTGCCAGCAGCTTATCTTACGGGCCCGATCAGCCCCAGCATTTT.